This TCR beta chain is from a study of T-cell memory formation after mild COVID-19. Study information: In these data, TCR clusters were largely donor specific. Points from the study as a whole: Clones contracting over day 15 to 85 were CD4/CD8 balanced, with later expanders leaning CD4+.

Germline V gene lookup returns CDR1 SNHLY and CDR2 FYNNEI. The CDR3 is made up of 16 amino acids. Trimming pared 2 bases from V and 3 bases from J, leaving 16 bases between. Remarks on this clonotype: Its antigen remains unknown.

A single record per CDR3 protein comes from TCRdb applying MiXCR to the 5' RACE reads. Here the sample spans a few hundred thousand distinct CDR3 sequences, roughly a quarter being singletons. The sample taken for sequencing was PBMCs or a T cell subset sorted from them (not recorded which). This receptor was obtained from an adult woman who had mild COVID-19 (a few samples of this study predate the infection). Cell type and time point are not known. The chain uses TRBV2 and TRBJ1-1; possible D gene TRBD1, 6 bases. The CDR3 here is CASSERQAGAYTEAFF. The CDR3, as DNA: TGTGCCAGCAGTGAACGCCAAGCGGGGGCTTACACTGAAGCTTTCTTT.